The clone carrying this T cell receptor (beta chain) has a handful of counts. Its antigen is not identified. Unmatched junction bases numbered 7, after V lost 0 bases and J lost 1 base. Germline CDR1 is LGHNA and CDR2 is YSLEER. This CDR3 region has 17 residues. The data originate from a study of cytomegalovirus exposure and HLA in healthy donors. Study-level background: Tens of millions of unique TCR sequences came from HLA-typed donors in an early release. Findings and limits, study-wide: Several of the most significant clusters appeared, in a later analysis, to be linked to common viral pathogens. Clonal expansion, a later analysis showed, was greater in HLA-associated TCR beta chains than in equally common others. Cytomegalovirus status was reportedly diagnosed by the classifier with high specificity and sensitivity.

Primers included in the PCR were 60 Vbeta and 13 Jbeta primers. Method: immunoSEQ multiplex PCR; TCRdb's copy keeps in-frame clones and lacks some. The table records 150,000 to 200,000 clones, roughly 80% of them present only once. The receptor was derived from a female donor in good health and CMV-seronegative. Sequenced input: PBMCs. This chain uses TRBV4-3 with TRBJ2-5; TRBD2 matches at 8 bases. The CDR3 sequence is CASSQDISGVSQETQYF. Written as DNA, the CDR3 is TGCGCCAGCAGCCAAGATATTAGCGGGGTCAGCCAAGAGACCCAGTACTTC.